A selection of T cell receptor beta chains follows, all from one sample in a study of beta chain features in type 1 diabetes. Profiled with immunoSEQ multiplex PCR; TCRdb holds only in-frame clones, not every one. The sample carries about 41,000 clones, around 63% recorded once. The sample comprised Tregs from blood. These receptors were obtained from a young man with type 1 diabetes. Some clones in this sample may be carry-over from other donors' samples. Both conserved end residues are part of each CDR3. The D gene is left open where the match is weak. Clone sizes are given selectively: once, few, many, or a class where the clone is expanded.

j_call clone_size v_call d_call cdr3_aa cdr3_nt
TRBJ1-4 once TRBV5-8 - CASSSTGTNNEKLFF TGTGCCAGCAGCTCGACCGGGACAAATAATGAAAAACTGTTTTTT
TRBJ1-1 - TRBV15 - CATSRDPRSNTEAFF TGTGCCACCAGCAGAGATCCGAGGTCGAACACTGAAGCTTTCTTT
TRBJ1-4 few TRBV19 - CASRLREKLFF TGTGCCAGTAGGTTGCGTGAAAAACTGTTTTTT
TRBJ2-7 - TRBV11-2 - CASSQARYEQYF TGTGCCAGCAGCCAGGCACGGTACGAGCAGTACTTC
TRBJ1-2 - TRBV5-1 TRBD1 CASSTGTGPYGYTF TGCGCCAGCAGCACTGGGACAGGCCCATATGGCTACACCTTC
TRBJ2-4 - TRBV7-9 - CASSPTQGMTKNIQYF TGTGCCAGCAGCCCCACTCAGGGTATGACCAAAAACATTCAGTACTTC
TRBJ1-1 - TRBV2 TRBD1 CASREQGGAFF TGTGCCAGCAGAGAACAAGGGGGCGCTTTCTTT
TRBJ2-1 - TRBV5-1 - CASSGGRRGSYNEQFF TGCGCCAGCAGCGGGGGAAGGCGGGGCTCCTACAATGAGCAGTTCTTC
TRBJ2-7 once TRBV18 - CASSPQGGLSSYEQYF TGTGCCAGCTCACCTCAGGGAGGACTATCCTCCTACGAGCAGTACTTC
TRBJ2-2 - TRBV7-6 TRBD2 CASSLKAGGSANTGELFF TGTGCCAGCAGCTTAAAAGCGGGGGGTTCCGCGAACACCGGGGAGCTGTTTTTT
TRBJ2-3 - TRBV18 - CASSPRRGDSTDTQYF TGTGCCAGCTCACCAAGGAGGGGCGATAGCACAGATACGCAGTATTTT
TRBJ1-5 medium-sized TRBV7-9 - CASSRGGADQPQHF TGTGCCAGCAGCCGGGGGGGGGCGGATCAGCCCCAGCATTTT
TRBJ2-2 - TRBV9 - CASSVAPEQGFSGELFF TGTGCCAGCAGCGTAGCGCCGGAACAGGGTTTTTCCGGGGAGCTGTTTTTT